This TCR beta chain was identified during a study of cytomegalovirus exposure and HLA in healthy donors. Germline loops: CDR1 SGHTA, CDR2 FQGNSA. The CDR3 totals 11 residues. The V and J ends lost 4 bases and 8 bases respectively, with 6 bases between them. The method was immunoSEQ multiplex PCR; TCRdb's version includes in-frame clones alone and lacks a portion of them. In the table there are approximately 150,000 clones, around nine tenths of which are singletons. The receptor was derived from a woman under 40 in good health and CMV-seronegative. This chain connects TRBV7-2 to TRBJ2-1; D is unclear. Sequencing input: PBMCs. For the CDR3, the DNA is TGTGCCAGCAGCTCCAACTATGAGCAGTTCTTC. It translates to CASSSNYEQFF.